The 14 T cell receptor beta chains given below trace back to one sample, sequenced in a study of CD8+CD57+ T cells in acquired aplastic anemia. Genomic DNA was employed as the template in profiling TCR beta VDJ and CDR3. TCRdb analysed the reads with MiXCR anew, one entry per CDR3 protein. The data show around 430,000 distinct CDR3 sequences, about a third seen once. It was patients with CD8+CD57+ cell expansion by flow cytometry who were chosen for sequencing. The specimen sequenced was sorted CD4+, CD8+, or CD8+CD57+ T cells (not recorded which) from PBMCs. The receptors derive from a human donor with aplastic anemia.

As regards this clonotype: The junction departs from the called germline gene at one end, perhaps through a read error. The chain has TRBV19 and TRBJ1-2; the match to TRBD1 covers 9 bases. From germline, CDR1 is LNHDA and CDR2 SQIVND (reference sequence). This CDR3 spans 14 amino acids. The CDR3 here is CTSSVDRGTYGYTF. The DNA of the CDR3 is TGTACCAGTAGTGTAGACAGGGGGACTTATGGCTACACCTTC.

The genes are TRBV4-2 and TRBJ1-1; 7 bases are a match to TRBD1. CDR1 is LGHNA, CDR2 YNFKEQ, per germline. The junction had 7 bases not matched to a gene; V was cut back by 5 bases and J by 1 base. The length of the CDR3 is 15 residues. In nucleotides, the CDR3 is TGTGCCAGCAGCGCACAGGGGAGTGCGAACACTGAAGCTTTCTTT. Protein product: CASSAQGSANTEAFF.

The table lists this clonotype with many counts. The rearrangement joins TRBV24-1 to TRBJ1-1; 9 bases line up with TRBD1. The CDR3 runs to 15 residues. The V gene's germline CDR1 is KGHDR and CDR2 SFDVKD. Germline trimming cut 2 bases from V and 4 bases from J; bases unmatched to any gene: 4. In DNA form, the CDR3 reads TGTGCCACCAGTGATTCACAGGGGGCTGGCACTGAAGCTTTCTTT. The encoded protein is CATSDSQGAGTEAFF.

This clonotype was found a few times. The rearrangement joins TRBV20-1 to TRBJ1-6, with D maybe TRBD1 (6 bases). The CDR3 is 22 residues long. In germline, CDR1 is DFQATT, CDR2 SNEGSKA (reference sequence). Trimming took off 0 bases at V and 0 bases at J, with 27 bases between the two ends. Here the CDR3 reads CSARDLLDDRIVDSSYNSPLHF. The CDR3 DNA follows: TGCAGTGCTAGAGATCTCCTAGATGACAGGATCGTAGATAGCTCCTATAATTCACCCCTCCACTTT.

The rearrangement uses TRBV19 and TRBJ2-1, with TRBD2 matching over 9 bases. Germline CDR1 and CDR2: LNHDA and SQIVND (reference sequence). Trimming cost V 7 bases and J 6 bases; bases outside gene matches: 22. CDR3 length equals 19 residues. CDR3 in DNA: TGTGCCAGTACGAGGCGGGGGGGTTTTAGCGGGACTCCACCCAATGAGCAGTTCTTC. The encoded protein is CASTRRGGFSGTPPNEQFF.

This clonotype was seen at least ten times. V gene TRBV5-1 combines with J gene TRBJ2-7, with a tentative D call TRBD2 (6 bases). The CDR3 has 15 residues. V lost 1 base and J lost 3, with 14 bases in between. Germline V gene sequence: CDR1 SGHRS, CDR2 YFSETQ. The CDR3 nucleotides read TGCGCCAGCAGCTTGACGGGGGAATCACGCTACGAGCAGTACTTC. This encodes CASSLTGESRYEQYF.

V and J are TRBV30 and TRBJ2-3, with TRBD2 matching 10 bases. The CDR3 length is 15 residues. V shed 4 bases and J 0 bases; nucleotides not matched to a gene: 4. Germline loops: CDR1 GTSNPN, CDR2 SVGIG (reference sequence). This CDR3 is CAWKGLAPSTDTQYF. DNA of the CDR3: TGTGCCTGGAAGGGACTAGCGCCTAGCACAGATACGCAGTATTTT.

V is TRBV11-1 and J is TRBJ1-5; tentatively, D is TRBD1 (5 bases). Germline V gene data show CDR1 as SGHAT and CDR2 as FQDESV (reference sequence). V gave up 2 bases and J gave up 3 bases, with 11 bases separating them. This CDR3 comprises 15 residues. CDR3 protein: CASSLTVRDNQPQHF. CDR3 nucleotides: TGTGCCAGCAGCTTAACCGTCAGGGACAATCAGCCCCAGCATTTT.

The chain joins TRBV30 to TRBJ2-7; maybe TRBD1 (5 bases). The CDR3 contains 14 residues. V was cut by 3 bases and J by 7 bases, with 19 bases left in between. Germline lookup yields CDR1 GTSNPN and CDR2 SVGIG (reference sequence). The CDR3 region has the DNA TGTGCCTGGAGACGTGCGGACATAAGTGGGGAGCAGTACTTC. It translates to CAWRRADISGEQYF.

The chain carries TRBV30 and TRBJ1-2, with D perhaps matching TRBD1 (6 bases). CDR1 and CDR2 (germline): GTSNPN, SVGIG (reference sequence). This CDR3 contains 15 residues. V gave up 1 base and J gave up 4 bases, with 16 bases separating them. CDR3 bases: TGTGCCTGGAGTGGGGACATTGCCCCCGCCTATGGCTACACCTTC. It specifies CAWSGDIAPAYGYTF.

This chain links TRBV7-9 with TRBJ1-1; 7 nucleotides line up with TRBD1. This CDR3 contains 14 residues. The V gene's germline CDR1 is SEHNR and CDR2 FQNEAQ (reference sequence). V lost 4 bases and J lost 6; bases outside the gene matches: 8. DNA for the CDR3: TGTGCCAGCAGCTCCGCACAGGGGCTGTCTGAAGCTTTCTTT. It yields the protein CASSSAQGLSEAFF.

This clonotype appeared many times. The gene calls are TRBV20-1 and TRBJ1-6; D gene ambiguous. Germline V gives CDR1 DFQATT, CDR2 SNEGSKA (reference sequence). This CDR3 spans 15 amino acids. V shed 3 bases and J shed 0 bases, with 9 bases lying between them. The CDR3 DNA sequence: TGCAGTGCTAGCGCTCGGAGCTCCTATAATTCACCCCTCCACTTT. Translating gives CSASARSSYNSPLHF.

V usage is TRBV3-1 and J usage is TRBJ1-4; a possible D gene is TRBD1 (5 bases). The CDR3 is made up of 16 amino acids. CDR1 is LGHDT, CDR2 YNNKEL, per germline (reference sequence). V lost 4 bases to trimming and J lost 4 bases, with 16 bases between them. As DNA, the CDR3 is TGTGCCAGCAGCCGGGAGCAGGGTAGAAGTAATGAAAAACTGTTTTTT. Amino acids: CASSREQGRSNEKLFF.

This clonotype has just a few counts. The chain joins TRBV20-1 to TRBJ2-1; 9 bases match TRBD1. CDR3 length: 15 amino acids. Germline V CDR1 and CDR2: DFQATT, SNEGSKA (reference sequence). V gave up 3 bases and J gave up 5 bases; unmatched junction bases: 8. CDR3 nucleotide sequence: TGCAGTGCTAGCCTCACAGGGGGCCCCGACAATGAGCAGTTCTTC. Encoded protein: CSASLTGGPDNEQFF.